This T cell receptor beta chain was found in a study of T cells in Graves' hyperthyroidism and ophthalmopathy. The study's findings and limits: Onset of ophthalmopathy came a median 6.5 months after the model predicted it. Most thyroid-expanded clonotypes above 0.001 were also found in blood.

Many counts were recorded for this clonotype. What it recognizes is unknown. The CDR3 has 15 residues. V shed 0 bases and J shed 3 bases, with 9 bases lying between them. The germline gives CDR1 MNHNY, CDR2 SVGAGI (reference sequence). Template material for amplifying TCR beta CDR3 regions consisted of RNA transcripts. Using the HTBI primer set, a first-round RT-PCR was run on the TCR CDR3. TCRdb redid the calling of the multiplex PCR reads with MiXCR, one entry per CDR3 protein. The top ten hold 15% to 20% of the sample, which has about 560,000 distinct CDR3 sequences, 15% to 20% seen once. The authors deemed Graves' hyperthyroidism stable absent ophthalmopathy progression within 18 months. Patients aged 18 to 65 had newly diagnosed hyperthyroidism of under 2 months' duration.

This sequence was found in a young woman with Graves' hyperthyroidism. The chain is built from TRBV6-6 and TRBJ1-5; D gene uncertain. Sequenced: blood. The CDR3 loop is CASSYSSGNNQPQHF. The CDR3 DNA sequence: TGTGCCAGCAGTTACTCCTCGGGGAACAATCAGCCCCAGCATTTT.